Following are 3 T cell receptor beta chains from one sample sequenced in a study of CD8 T cells in ankylosing spondylitis. TCRdb reprocessed the 5' RACE reads with MiXCR, giving one entry per CDR3 protein. Among around 230,000 distinct CDR3 sequences listed, roughly 8.6% were seen once. Sequences were obtained from blood, either unsorted or a sorted T cell fraction (not recorded which). The source is a male donor with ankylosing spondylitis or in good health (not recorded which).

This clonotype was observed at least ten times. As DNA, the CDR3 is TGCGCCAGCAGCTATGGGACAGCTAACACCGGGGAGCTGTTTTTT. The encoded protein is CASSYGTANTGELFF. The chain is built from TRBV5-1 and TRBJ2-2; TRBD1 aligns across 7 bases. Germline loops: CDR1 SGHRS, CDR2 YFSETQ. The V and J ends lost 3 bases and 2 bases, in that order; junction bases with no gene match: 4. The CDR3 extends over 15 amino acids.

This clonotype has at least ten counts. The rearrangement uses TRBV6-5 and TRBJ1-1; D may be TRBD1 (5 bases). V was pared by 2 bases and J by 3 bases, with 16 bases between. This CDR3 has 16 residues. Germline CDR1 MNHEY, CDR2 SVGAGI. CDR3 in DNA: TGTGCCAGCAGTTACCTTAGGGCAGGGAAGGACACTGAAGCTTTCTTT. Amino acids: CASSYLRAGKDTEAFF.

In its sample, this clonotype was seen many times. J is TRBJ1-4 and V is TRBV15, with a tentative D call TRBD1 (5 bases). The germline gives CDR1 LNHNV, CDR2 YYDKDF (reference sequence). The CDR3 is made up of 15 amino acids. The V gene lost 3 bases and the J gene lost 4 bases, with 12 bases spanning the gap. CDR3 DNA: TGTGCCACCAGCAGTGCAACAGGCCGTAATGAAAAACTGTTTTTT. Translating it yields CATSSATGRNEKLFF.